This is a list of T cell receptor beta chains from one sample in a study of neoadjuvant anti-PD-1 for oral cavity cancer. The data were produced by immunoSEQ multiplex PCR, yet TCRdb's version contains in-frame clones alone and is incomplete. The repertoire includes 7,500 to 8,000 clones, approximately 70% of them detected once, and under 3.5% sits in the top ten. The sample consisted of PBMCs, taken after nivolumab (anti-PD-1) treatment. The receptors come from a person aged 40 to 85 with oral cavity squamous cell carcinoma. CDR3s include the opening cysteine and the closing phenylalanine or tryptophan. D genes are given only for firm matches. Only part of the rows carry a size: once, few, many, or a class if the clone is expanded.

abundance,v_gene,d_gene,j_gene,CDR3aa,CDR3nt
.,TRBV28,.,TRBJ2-5,CASGRQSQETQYF,TGTGCCAGCGGTAGACAGAGCCAAGAGACCCAGTACTTC
few,TRBV11-2,.,TRBJ1-6,CASSRRTDSNSPLHF,TGTGCCAGCAGCCGAAGGACAGATTCGAATTCACCCCTCCACTTT
.,TRBV5-1,TRBD1,TRBJ2-5,CASSPFPGQGTETQYF,TGCGCCAGCAGCCCTTTTCCGGGACAGGGGACGGAGACCCAGTACTTC
.,TRBV5-1,.,TRBJ1-1,CASSLGADEAFF,TGCGCCAGCAGCTTGGGGGCAGATGAAGCTTTCTTT
.,TRBV5-6,.,TRBJ2-1,CASSPYLRQASSYNEQFF,TGTGCCAGCAGCCCATACCTGCGACAGGCGAGCTCCTACAATGAGCAGTTCTTC
.,TRBV7-2,.,TRBJ2-7,CASSLAVGGLSYEQYF,TGTGCCAGCAGCTTAGCGGTCGGGGGGCTTTCCTACGAGCAGTACTTC
.,TRBV7-3,TRBD1,TRBJ2-7,CASSGQGEGEQYF,TGTGCCAGCAGCGGACAGGGGGAAGGCGAGCAGTACTTC
few,TRBV5-4,.,TRBJ2-5,CASSLAGAVQETQYF,TGTGCCAGCAGCTTGGCGGGGGCCGTACAAGAGACCCAGTACTTC
few,TRBV6-1,.,TRBJ1-5,CASTARDWGNQPQHF,TGTGCCAGCACAGCCCGGGACTGGGGCAATCAGCCCCAGCATTTT
once,TRBV19,TRBD2,TRBJ2-1,CASSIGLAGSDEQFF,TGTGCCAGTAGTATAGGGCTAGCGGGGAGCGATGAGCAGTTCTTC
.,TRBV30,.,TRBJ1-2,CAWSVVGYRYGYTF,TGTGCCTGGAGTGTTGTCGGATACCGTTATGGCTACACCTTC
few,TRBV27,.,TRBJ1-1,CASSSSGGNTEAFF,TGTGCCAGCAGTAGCTCTGGGGGGAACACTGAAGCTTTCTTT
few,TRBV7-2,TRBD1,TRBJ1-6,CASSSTGGSPNSPLHF,TGTGCCAGCAGCTCCACAGGGGGCTCACCTAATTCACCCCTCCACTTT
.,TRBV13,.,TRBJ1-6,CASSDNNSPLHF,TGTGCCAGCAGCGATAATAATTCACCCCTCCACTTT
.,TRBV5-4,.,TRBJ1-3,CASSLAGVGNTIYF,TGTGCCAGCAGCTTGGCAGGGGTTGGAAACACCATATATTTT
.,TRBV13,TRBD1,TRBJ2-3,CASSGQGQDTQYF,TGTGCCAGCAGCGGACAGGGTCAGGATACGCAGTATTTT
.,TRBV27,TRBD1,TRBJ1-2,CASSLGRGQGYTF,TGTGCCAGCAGTTTAGGGAGGGGGCAAGGCTACACCTTC
.,TRBV30,.,TRBJ1-2,CAWSGGQYYGYTF,TGTGCCTGGAGTGGGGGGCAGTACTATGGCTACACCTTC
.,TRBV18,.,TRBJ1-5,CASSLRGPTYSNQPQHF,TGTGCCAGCTCACTCAGGGGCCCCACTTATAGCAATCAGCCCCAGCATTTT
.,TRBV10-3,.,TRBJ1-5,CAISDRRQPQHF,TGTGCCATCAGTGATAGGCGTCAGCCCCAGCATTTT
.,TRBV6-5,TRBD1,TRBJ2-7,CASTARQGNYEQYF,TGTGCCAGCACCGCACGACAGGGTAACTACGAGCAGTACTTC
once,TRBV10-3,TRBD1,TRBJ1-2,CAISGQGQGKSSYTF,TGTGCCATCAGTGGTCAGGGACAGGGAAAAAGTAGCTACACCTTC
.,TRBV7-8,.,TRBJ2-7,CASSQTGVLGHEQYF,TGTGCCAGCAGCCAGACCGGGGTCCTCGGGCACGAGCAGTACTTC
.,TRBV21-1,.,TRBJ2-7,CASSDRQDSFSYEQYF,TGTGCCAGCAGCGACCGACAGGATTCGTTTTCCTACGAGCAGTACTTC
.,TRBV5-1,.,TRBJ1-1,CASSFVRGRNTEAFF,TGCGCCAGCAGCTTCGTACGGGGGAGAAACACTGAAGCTTTCTTT
once,TRBV29-1,.,TRBJ1-1,CSVVSGTGNTEAFF,TGCAGCGTTGTATCAGGAACGGGGAACACTGAAGCTTTCTTT
.,TRBV7-2,TRBD1,TRBJ1-1,CASSLQGARTEAFF,TGTGCCAGCAGCTTACAGGGGGCGAGGACTGAAGCTTTCTTT
.,TRBV28,TRBD1,TRBJ1-1,CASSSQGGSTEAFF,TGTGCCAGCAGTTCCCAGGGGGGGAGCACTGAAGCTTTCTTT
.,TRBV19,.,TRBJ2-3,CASSTSGTDTQYF,TGTGCCAGTAGTACTAGCGGCACAGATACGCAGTATTTT
.,TRBV6-5,.,TRBJ2-7,CASSYRGPYEQYF,TGTGCCAGCAGTTACCGGGGCCCCTACGAGCAGTACTTC
.,TRBV6-1,.,TRBJ2-6,CASSVVSGANVLTF,TGTGCCAGCAGTGTGGTCTCTGGGGCCAACGTCCTGACTTTC
.,TRBV5-4,.,TRBJ1-2,CASSLVGPIDYGYTF,TGTGCCAGCAGCTTGGTAGGGCCGATAGACTATGGCTACACCTTC
.,TRBV2,.,TRBJ2-7,CASSPWDSYEQYF,TGTGCCAGCAGTCCGTGGGACTCCTACGAGCAGTACTTC
.,TRBV20-1,.,TRBJ1-1,CSLTGNTEAFF,TGCAGTTTAACAGGGAACACTGAAGCTTTCTTT
.,TRBV19,.,TRBJ1-6,CASSTFAGGYNSPLHF,TGTGCCAGTAGTACCTTCGCGGGGGGCTATAATTCACCCCTCCACTTT
.,TRBV7-8,.,TRBJ1-5,CASSPLAGNQPQHF,TGTGCCAGCAGCCCCCTGGCGGGCAATCAGCCCCAGCATTTT
once,TRBV5-1,TRBD2,TRBJ2-1,CASSISGSSYNEQFF,TGCGCCAGCAGCATTAGCGGGAGCTCCTACAATGAGCAGTTCTTC
.,TRBV5-1,.,TRBJ1-2,CASSLAKNYGYTF,TGCGCCAGCAGCTTGGCCAAGAACTATGGCTACACCTTC
few,TRBV5-4,.,TRBJ2-1,CASSPGRGLGNEQFF,TGTGCCAGCAGCCCAGGGAGGGGGCTCGGGAATGAGCAGTTCTTC
.,TRBV9,.,TRBJ2-7,CASSDRDQENDSYEQYF,TGTGCCAGCAGCGACCGGGACCAAGAAAATGACTCCTACGAGCAGTACTTC
.,TRBV7-8,.,TRBJ1-2,CASSLEEGVYGYTF,TGTGCCAGCAGCTTAGAGGAGGGTGTCTATGGCTACACCTTC
once,TRBV25-1,.,TRBJ2-2,CASSDGGGGTGELFF,TGTGCCAGCAGTGATGGGGGAGGAGGGACCGGGGAGCTGTTTTTT
.,TRBV19,.,TRBJ1-5,CASGRGNDGPQHF,TGTGCCAGTGGCAGGGGAAACGATGGGCCCCAGCATTTT
.,TRBV5-6,TRBD2,TRBJ2-5,CASSLGVAGTQETQYF,TGTGCCAGCAGCTTGGGGGTAGCGGGGACCCAAGAGACCCAGTACTTC
once,TRBV5-1,.,TRBJ1-1,CASSLVGPINTEAFF,TGCGCCAGCAGCTTGGTGGGACCGATAAACACTGAAGCTTTCTTT
few,TRBV9,.,TRBJ2-7,CASSVEQGSSEQYF,TGTGCCAGCAGCGTAGAGCAGGGTTCTTCGGAGCAGTACTTC
.,TRBV4-1,TRBD2,TRBJ2-2,CASSQVTSGGVNTGELFF,TGCGCCAGCAGCCAAGTGACTAGCGGGGGTGTGAACACCGGGGAGCTGTTTTTT
.,TRBV7-8,.,TRBJ1-4,CASSLAQGTHNEKLFF,TGTGCCAGCAGCTTAGCGCAGGGGACCCATAATGAAAAACTGTTTTTT
.,TRBV6-1,.,TRBJ1-2,CASSEGGQMNGYTF,TGTGCCAGCAGTGAAGGGGGGCAGATGAATGGCTACACCTTC
.,TRBV6-6,.,TRBJ2-1,CASSPGPYNEQFF,TGTGCCAGCAGCCCCGGCCCCTACAATGAGCAGTTCTTC
.,TRBV4-2,.,TRBJ2-7,CASSQDRADYEQYF,TGTGCCAGCAGCCAAGATCGGGCAGACTACGAGCAGTACTTC
few,TRBV18,.,TRBJ1-2,CASSPRDEGNYGYTF,TGTGCCAGCTCACCACGTGACGAGGGGAACTATGGCTACACCTTC
.,TRBV5-8,.,TRBJ2-5,CASSTSGRRETQYF,TGTGCCAGCAGCACCTCCGGGAGAAGGGAGACCCAGTACTTC
.,TRBV10-3,TRBD1,TRBJ2-7,CAIRKTTGGGYEQYF,TGTGCCATCAGGAAGACGACAGGGGGTGGATACGAGCAGTACTTC